The rows below give T cell receptor beta chains drawn from one sample of a study of B cell selection in AIRE deficiency. The data were produced by immunoSEQ multiplex PCR, yet TCRdb's version contains in-frame clones alone and is incomplete. This table holds about 24,000 clones, almost 98% found once. Sequencing input: conventional CD4+ T cells sorted from PBMCs. These receptor sequences come from a human donor with AIRE deficiency. CDR3s include the opening cysteine and the closing phenylalanine or tryptophan. Some rows mark clone size as missing; the rest say once, few, many or name a class of expanded clone.

j_gene | abundance | v_gene | CDR3aa
TRBJ2-2 | NA | TRBV7-3 | CASSLKQGTGAGELFF
TRBJ1-2 | NA | TRBV6-5 | CASSYHLNYGYTF
TRBJ2-2 | NA | TRBV4-3 | CASSSSGGTGELFF
TRBJ2-3 | NA | TRBV6-1 | CASSLDYATDTQYF
TRBJ2-2 | NA | TRBV7-2 | CASSLSGTGPGELFF
TRBJ2-7 | NA | TRBV6-5 | CASRTGSLIYEQYF
TRBJ2-7 | NA | TRBV7-3 | CASSLGDGGVGYF
TRBJ2-3 | NA | TRBV7-3 | CASSWTSGVGDTQYF
TRBJ2-1 | NA | TRBV5-1 | CASRLAGPTYNEQFF
TRBJ2-6 | NA | TRBV5-5 | CASSSVSGANVLTF
TRBJ2-7 | NA | TRBV27 | CASSLRVGGSEQYF
TRBJ2-7 | once | TRBV6-6 | CASSMLGYEQYF
TRBJ2-7 | NA | TRBV19 | CASSARQGAVFYEQYF
TRBJ1-1 | NA | TRBV5-1 | CASSLGQGASAFF
TRBJ2-3 | NA | TRBV10-3 | CAISESLGGGNSDTQYF
TRBJ2-5 | NA | TRBV5-1 | CASSSSGGETQYF
TRBJ2-6 | NA | TRBV19 | CATTQYGSPVHSGANVLTF
TRBJ1-5 | NA | TRBV19 | CASSSGQGASNQPQHF
TRBJ1-2 | NA | TRBV27 | CASSFPGGGYTF
TRBJ2-7 | once | TRBV21-1 | CASSNCGGSYEQYF
TRBJ2-4 | NA | TRBV6-5 | CASSEGGLRFDIQYF
TRBJ2-5 | NA | TRBV27 | CASSLGVGIETQYF
TRBJ1-1 | NA | TRBV4-3 | CASSHGGQVTEAFF
TRBJ2-3 | NA | TRBV7-3 | CASSYTGSGSQYF
TRBJ1-5 | NA | TRBV2 | CASSESRRGSQHF
TRBJ1-2 | once | TRBV29-1 | CSVDRGGNYGYTF
TRBJ1-3 | NA | TRBV7-8 | CASSLVAQGQGKLNTIYF
TRBJ1-1 | NA | TRBV25-1 | CASSMTGGTAEAFF
TRBJ1-1 | NA | TRBV5-1 | CASSLGQGARSTEAFF
TRBJ1-4 | few | TRBV11-3 | CASSLDPPKTGVATNEKLFF
TRBJ2-7 | NA | TRBV7-8 | CASSTRGTPKTYEQYF
TRBJ1-5 | NA | TRBV28 | CASSLTGQDQPQHF
TRBJ2-4 | NA | TRBV2 | CASSEDRGYIQYF
TRBJ2-7 | NA | TRBV11-3 | CASSLVGLAGGLNEQYF
TRBJ2-1 | NA | TRBV5-1 | CASSLVAGVSYNEQFF
TRBJ2-3 | NA | TRBV6-1 | CASSDVAASGSLADTQYF
TRBJ1-2 | NA | TRBV30 | CAWSAGQPYYYTF
TRBJ2-1 | NA | TRBV4-3 | CASRPGTSGVWVHNEQFF
TRBJ1-3 | once | TRBV7-9 | CASSNPADLGNTIYF
TRBJ2-7 | NA | TRBV7-9 | CASSLFGRGTYEQYF
TRBJ2-7 | NA | TRBV5-1 | CASSLTETSGRKAGEQYF
TRBJ1-2 | NA | TRBV20-1 | CSARVGYGYTF
TRBJ2-5 | NA | TRBV2 | CASSERRSQETQYF
TRBJ2-6 | NA | TRBV29-1 | CSVEGGLSGANVLTF
TRBJ1-5 | NA | TRBV19 | CASSTDINQPQHF
TRBJ1-5 | NA | TRBV5-6 | CASSRSGGVNQPQHF
TRBJ2-1 | NA | TRBV7-9 | CAIPSSSYNEQFF
TRBJ2-3 | NA | TRBV9 | CASSVGAGDGTDTQYF
TRBJ2-3 | NA | TRBV29-1 | CSAEGGRSDTQYF
TRBJ2-1 | NA | TRBV7-3 | CASSLGTEAIYNEQFF
TRBJ1-1 | NA | TRBV11-2 | CASSLGGRLNTEAFF
TRBJ2-3 | once | TRBV6-6 | CASTRTGPDTQYF
TRBJ2-7 | NA | TRBV7-8 | CASSPRGPYEQYF
TRBJ1-3 | NA | TRBV7-9 | CASSSTGFSGNTIYF
TRBJ1-3 | NA | TRBV25-1 | CASTNGQGMRNTIYF
TRBJ2-7 | once | TRBV11-3 | CASSLDGGGLGEQYF
TRBJ1-4 | NA | TRBV7-3 | CASSRTRGGKLFF
TRBJ1-5 | NA | TRBV6-5 | CASSGNRVTQHF
TRBJ2-1 | NA | TRBV20-1 | CSARGMPQFF